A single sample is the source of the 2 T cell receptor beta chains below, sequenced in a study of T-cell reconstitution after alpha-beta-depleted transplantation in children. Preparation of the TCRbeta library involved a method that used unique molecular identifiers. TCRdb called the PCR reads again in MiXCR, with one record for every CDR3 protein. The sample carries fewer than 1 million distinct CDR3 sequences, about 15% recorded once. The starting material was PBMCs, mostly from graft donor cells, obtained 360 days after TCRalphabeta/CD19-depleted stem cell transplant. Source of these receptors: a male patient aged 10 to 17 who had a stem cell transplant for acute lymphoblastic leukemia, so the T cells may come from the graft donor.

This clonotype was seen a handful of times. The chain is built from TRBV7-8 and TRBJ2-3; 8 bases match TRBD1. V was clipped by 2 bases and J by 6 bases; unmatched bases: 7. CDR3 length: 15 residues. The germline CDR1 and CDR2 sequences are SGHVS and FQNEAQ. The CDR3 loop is CASSLTPRGPDTQYF. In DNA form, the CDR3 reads TGTGCCAGCAGCTTAACCCCCAGGGGGCCCGATACGCAGTATTTT.

The CDR3 spells CASRKQAGSTEAFF. The CDR3 coding sequence is TGTGCCAGCAGGAAACAGGCGGGGAGCACTGAAGCTTTCTTT. This chain uses TRBV7-3 with TRBJ1-1, with D tentatively TRBD1 (5 bases). Trimming took off 6 bases at V and 4 bases at J, with 15 bases between the two ends. This CDR3 is 14 amino acids long. The V gene's germline CDR1 is SGHTA and CDR2 FQGTGA.